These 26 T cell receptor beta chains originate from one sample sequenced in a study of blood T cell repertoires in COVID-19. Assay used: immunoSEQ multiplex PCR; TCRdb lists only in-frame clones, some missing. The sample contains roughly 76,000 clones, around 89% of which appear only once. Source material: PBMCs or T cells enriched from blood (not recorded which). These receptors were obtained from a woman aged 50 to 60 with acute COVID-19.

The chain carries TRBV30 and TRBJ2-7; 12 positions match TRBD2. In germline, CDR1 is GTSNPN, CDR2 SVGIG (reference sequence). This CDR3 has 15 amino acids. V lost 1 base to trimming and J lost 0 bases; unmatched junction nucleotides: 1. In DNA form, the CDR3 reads TGTGCCTGGAGTGAACTAGCGGGAGGCTCCTACGAGCAGTACTTC. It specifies CAWSELAGGSYEQYF.

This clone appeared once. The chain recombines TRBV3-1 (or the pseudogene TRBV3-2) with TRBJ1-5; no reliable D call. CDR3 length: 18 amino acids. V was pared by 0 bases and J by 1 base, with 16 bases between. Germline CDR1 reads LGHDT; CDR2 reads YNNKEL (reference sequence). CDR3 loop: CASSQDLPSEKSNQPQHF. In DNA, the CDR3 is TGTGCCAGCAGCCAAGACCTTCCGTCGGAGAAGAGCAATCAGCCCCAGCATTTT.

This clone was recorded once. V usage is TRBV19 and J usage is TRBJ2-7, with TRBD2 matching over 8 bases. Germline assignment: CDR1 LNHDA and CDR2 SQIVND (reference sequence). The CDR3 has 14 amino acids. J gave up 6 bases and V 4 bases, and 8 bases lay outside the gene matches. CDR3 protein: CASSSSGSDAEQYF. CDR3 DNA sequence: TGTGCCAGTAGTAGCAGCGGGAGTGACGCCGAGCAGTACTTC.

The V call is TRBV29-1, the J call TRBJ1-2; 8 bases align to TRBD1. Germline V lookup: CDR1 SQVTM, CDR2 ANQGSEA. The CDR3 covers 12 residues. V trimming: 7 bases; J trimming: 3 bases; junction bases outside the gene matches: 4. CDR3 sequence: CSALQGDYGYTF. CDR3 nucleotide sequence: TGCAGCGCCTTACAGGGGGACTATGGCTACACCTTC.

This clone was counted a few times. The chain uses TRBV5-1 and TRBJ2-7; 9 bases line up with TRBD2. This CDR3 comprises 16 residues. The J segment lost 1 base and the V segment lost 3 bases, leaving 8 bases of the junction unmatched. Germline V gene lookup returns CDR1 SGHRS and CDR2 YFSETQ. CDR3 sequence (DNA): TGCGCCAGCAGCTCTTCCGGGCTAGCGGGGTCCTACGAGCAGTACTTC. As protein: CASSSSGLAGSYEQYF.

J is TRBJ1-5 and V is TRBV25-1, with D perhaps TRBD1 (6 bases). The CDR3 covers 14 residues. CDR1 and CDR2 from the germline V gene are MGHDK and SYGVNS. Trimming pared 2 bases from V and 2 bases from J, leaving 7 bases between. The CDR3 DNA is TGTGCCAGCAGTGAACAGGGGCGCAATCAGCCCCAGCATTTT. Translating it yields CASSEQGRNQPQHF.

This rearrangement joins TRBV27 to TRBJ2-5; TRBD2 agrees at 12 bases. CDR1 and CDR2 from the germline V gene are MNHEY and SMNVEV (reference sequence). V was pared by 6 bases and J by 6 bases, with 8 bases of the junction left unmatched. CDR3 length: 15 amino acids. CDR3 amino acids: CASSPGTSGLKTQYF. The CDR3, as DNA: TGTGCCAGCAGCCCTGGGACTAGCGGGTTGAAGACCCAGTACTTC.

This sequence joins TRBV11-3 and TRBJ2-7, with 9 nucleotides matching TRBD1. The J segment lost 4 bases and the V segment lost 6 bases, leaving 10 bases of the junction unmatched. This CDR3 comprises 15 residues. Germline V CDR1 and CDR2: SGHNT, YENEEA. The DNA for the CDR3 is TGTGCCAGCAGACGAACAGGGGGCGCTGGTTACGAGCAGTACTTC. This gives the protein CASRRTGGAGYEQYF.

CDR3 protein: CATSDDRGQPQHF. The CDR3 region has the DNA TGTGCCACCAGTGACGACAGGGGTCAGCCCCAGCATTTT. This rearrangement joins TRBV24-1 to TRBJ1-5; 8 nucleotides agree with TRBD1. Germline assignment: CDR1 KGHDR and CDR2 SFDVKD. Trimming took 4 bases from V and 6 from J; bases not matched to a gene: 1. The CDR3 totals 13 residues.

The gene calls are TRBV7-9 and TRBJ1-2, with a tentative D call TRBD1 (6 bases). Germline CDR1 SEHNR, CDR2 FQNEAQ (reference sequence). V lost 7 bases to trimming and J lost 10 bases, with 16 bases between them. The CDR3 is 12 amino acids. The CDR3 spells CASTPRGRVYTF. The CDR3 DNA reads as TGTGCCAGCACTCCCAGGGGCAGGGTCTACACCTTC.

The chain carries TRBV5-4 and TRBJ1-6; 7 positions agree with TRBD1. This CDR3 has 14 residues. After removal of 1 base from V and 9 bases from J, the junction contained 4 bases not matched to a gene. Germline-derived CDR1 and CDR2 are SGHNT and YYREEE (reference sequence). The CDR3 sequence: CASSLTGAGSPLHF. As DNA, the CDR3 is TGTGCCAGCAGCTTGACAGGGGCCGGTTCACCCCTCCACTTT.

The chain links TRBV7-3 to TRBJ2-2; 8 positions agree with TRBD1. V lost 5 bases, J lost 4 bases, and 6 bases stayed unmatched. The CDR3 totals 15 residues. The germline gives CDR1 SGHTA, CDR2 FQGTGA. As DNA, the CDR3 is TGTGCCAGCAGCACCAGACAGGGGCTCACCGGGGAGCTGTTTTTT. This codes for CASSTRQGLTGELFF.

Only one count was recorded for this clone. The CDR3: CASTPNVLSNYGYTF. CDR3 nucleotides: TGCGCCAGCACCCCTAACGTGCTCTCTAACTATGGCTACACCTTC. This sequence joins TRBV5-1 and TRBJ1-2, with no clear D. Germline lookup yields CDR1 SGHRS and CDR2 YFSETQ. The CDR3 runs 15 residues. V shed 6 bases and J shed 0 bases, with 15 bases lying between them.

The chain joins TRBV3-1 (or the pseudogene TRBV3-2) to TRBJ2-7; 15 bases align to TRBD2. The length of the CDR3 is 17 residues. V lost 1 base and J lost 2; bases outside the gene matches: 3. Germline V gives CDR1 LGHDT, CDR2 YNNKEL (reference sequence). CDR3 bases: TGTGCCAGCAGCCAAGGGACTAGCGGGAGGGTGGCCTACGAGCAGTACTTC. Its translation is CASSQGTSGRVAYEQYF.

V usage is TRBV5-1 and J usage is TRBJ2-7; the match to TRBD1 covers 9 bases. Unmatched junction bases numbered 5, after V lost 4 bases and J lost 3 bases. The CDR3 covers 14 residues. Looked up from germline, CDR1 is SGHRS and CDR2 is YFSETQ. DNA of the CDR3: TGCGCCAGCAGCACCGGGACAGGGATCTACGAGCAGTACTTC. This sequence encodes CASSTGTGIYEQYF.

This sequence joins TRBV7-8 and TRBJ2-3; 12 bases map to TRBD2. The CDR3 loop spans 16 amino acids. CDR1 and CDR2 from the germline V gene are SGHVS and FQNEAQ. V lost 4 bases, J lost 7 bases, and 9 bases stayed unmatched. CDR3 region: CASSSRLAGERNTQYF. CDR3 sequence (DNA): TGTGCCAGCAGCTCACGACTAGCGGGAGAGCGAAATACGCAGTATTTT.

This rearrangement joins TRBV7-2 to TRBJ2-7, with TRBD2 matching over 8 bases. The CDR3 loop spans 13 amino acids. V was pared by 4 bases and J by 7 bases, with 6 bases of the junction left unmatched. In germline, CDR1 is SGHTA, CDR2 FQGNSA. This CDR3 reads CASSYTGGVEQYF. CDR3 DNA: TGTGCCAGCAGCTATACGGGAGGGGTAGAGCAGTACTTC.

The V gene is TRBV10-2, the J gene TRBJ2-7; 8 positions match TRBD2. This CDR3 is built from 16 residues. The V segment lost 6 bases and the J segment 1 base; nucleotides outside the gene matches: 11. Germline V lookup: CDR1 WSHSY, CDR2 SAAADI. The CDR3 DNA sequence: TGCGCCAGCAGGGATCTTTTAGCGGGGCTTTCCTACGAGCAGTACTTC. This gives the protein CASRDLLAGLSYEQYF.

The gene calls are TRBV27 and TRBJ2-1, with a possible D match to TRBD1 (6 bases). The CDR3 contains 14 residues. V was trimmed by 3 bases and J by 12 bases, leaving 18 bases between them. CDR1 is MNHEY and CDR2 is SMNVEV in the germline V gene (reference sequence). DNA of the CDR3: TGTGCCAGCAGTTTGGCCCCCCCAGGGGTATGGCAGTTCTTC. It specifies CASSLAPPGVWQFF.

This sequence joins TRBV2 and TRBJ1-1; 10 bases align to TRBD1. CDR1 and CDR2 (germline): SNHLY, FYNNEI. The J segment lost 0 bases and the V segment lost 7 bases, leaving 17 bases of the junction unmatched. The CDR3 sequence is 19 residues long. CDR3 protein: CASIPRRGGQGVVNTEAFF. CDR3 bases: TGTGCCAGCATACCCCGTCGGGGAGGACAGGGGGTTGTGAACACTGAAGCTTTCTTT.

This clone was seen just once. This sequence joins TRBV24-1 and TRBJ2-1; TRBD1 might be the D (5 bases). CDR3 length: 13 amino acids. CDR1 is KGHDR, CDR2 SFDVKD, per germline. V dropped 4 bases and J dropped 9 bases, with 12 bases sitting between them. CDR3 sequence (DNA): TGTGCCACCAGTGAGCAGGGCTTCGGTGAGCAGTTCTTC. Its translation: CATSEQGFGEQFF.

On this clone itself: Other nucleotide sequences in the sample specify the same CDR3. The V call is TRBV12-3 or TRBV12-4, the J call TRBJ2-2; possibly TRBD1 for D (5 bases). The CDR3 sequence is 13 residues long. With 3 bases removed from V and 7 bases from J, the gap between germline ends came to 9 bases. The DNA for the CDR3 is TGTGCCAGCAGTTTTCAGGGTAGCGGGGAGCTGTTTTTT. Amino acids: CASSFQGSGELFF.

This CDR3 reads CASRRGLMADTQYF. For the CDR3, the DNA is TGTGCCAGTAGACGGGGTCTAATGGCAGATACGCAGTATTTT. The V gene is TRBV19, the J gene TRBJ2-3; perhaps TRBD2 as D (5 bases). The germline V and J ends were trimmed by 6 bases and 4 bases, with 14 bases remaining between them. Germline-derived CDR1 and CDR2 are LNHDA and SQIVND (reference sequence). This CDR3 comprises 14 residues.

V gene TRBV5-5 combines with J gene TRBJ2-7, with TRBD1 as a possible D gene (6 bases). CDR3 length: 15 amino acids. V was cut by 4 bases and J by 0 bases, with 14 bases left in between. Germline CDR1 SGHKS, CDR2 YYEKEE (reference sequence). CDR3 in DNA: TGTGCCAGCAGCCACGGGACATCAAGCTCCTACGAGCAGTACTTC. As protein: CASSHGTSSSYEQYF.

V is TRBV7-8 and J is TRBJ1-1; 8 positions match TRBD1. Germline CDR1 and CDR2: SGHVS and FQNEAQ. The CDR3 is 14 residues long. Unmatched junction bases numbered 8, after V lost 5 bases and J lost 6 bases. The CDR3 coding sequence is TGTGCCAGCAGCCGGACAGGGTCCTTCTCTGAAGCTTTCTTT. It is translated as CASSRTGSFSEAFF.

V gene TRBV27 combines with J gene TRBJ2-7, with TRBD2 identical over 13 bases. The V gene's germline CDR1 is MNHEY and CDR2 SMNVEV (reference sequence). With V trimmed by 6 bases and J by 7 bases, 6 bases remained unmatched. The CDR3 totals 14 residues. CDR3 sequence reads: CASRGLAGVWEQYF. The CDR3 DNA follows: TGTGCCAGCAGAGGACTAGCGGGAGTATGGGAGCAGTACTTC.